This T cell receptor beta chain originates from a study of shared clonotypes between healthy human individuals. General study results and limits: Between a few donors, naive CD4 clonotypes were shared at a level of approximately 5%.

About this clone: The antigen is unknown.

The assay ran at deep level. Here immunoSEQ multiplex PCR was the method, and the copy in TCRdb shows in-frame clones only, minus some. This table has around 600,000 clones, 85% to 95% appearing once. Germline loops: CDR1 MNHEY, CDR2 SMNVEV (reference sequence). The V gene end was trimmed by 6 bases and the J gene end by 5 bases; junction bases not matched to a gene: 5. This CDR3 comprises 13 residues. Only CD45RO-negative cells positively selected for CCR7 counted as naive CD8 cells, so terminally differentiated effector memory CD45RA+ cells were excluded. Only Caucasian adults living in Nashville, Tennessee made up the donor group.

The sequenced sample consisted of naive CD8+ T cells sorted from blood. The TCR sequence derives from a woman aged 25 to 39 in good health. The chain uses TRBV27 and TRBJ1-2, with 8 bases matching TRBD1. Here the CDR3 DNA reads TGTGCCAGCAGAGGACAGGGTTATTATGGCTACACCTTC. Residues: CASRGQGYYGYTF.